This T cell receptor beta chain was obtained from a study of T cell repertoires in cytomegalovirus infection. General observations from the study: The study identified carriers of CMV plus the relevant HLA from cumulative public TCR beta family frequency.

Of note for this clonotype: Its antigen is as yet unknown.

MiXCR was run by TCRdb on the reads, yielding one entry per CDR3 protein. The profile shows hundreds of thousands of distinct CDR3 sequences, more than 25% of them singletons. The TCR sequence derives from a human donor in good health (CMV status not recorded). Some clones in this sample may be carry-over from other donors' samples. Sequenced here: cultured CD8+ T cells from PBMCs, sampled from culture after CMV antigen stimulation.

CDR3 in DNA: TGTGCCAGCAGTTATCCGGGGACTAGCGGGGGACCGGGAGAGACCCAGTACTTC. It specifies CASSYPGTSGGPGETQYF. The genes are TRBV28 and TRBJ2-5; 14 bases fit TRBD2. The V and J ends lost 4 bases and 4 bases, in that order; junction bases with no gene match: 11. The CDR3 length is 18 residues. The V gene's germline CDR1 is MDHEN and CDR2 SYDVKM.